These 26 T cell receptor beta chains share one sample of origin, sequenced in a study of Graves' ophthalmopathy and Graves' hyperthyroidism. The authors amplified TCR beta CDR3 regions from RNA transcripts. The first-round RT-PCR employed HTBI primers together with the Qiagen OneStep RT-PCR kit. A multiplex PCR was then performed as the second round. Using its own MiXCR run on the multiplex PCR reads, TCRdb lists one record per CDR3 protein. The sample contains roughly 50,000 distinct CDR3 sequences, around 48% of which appear only once. Sequencing was carried out using peripheral blood. The receptors were gathered from an adult man with Graves' ophthalmopathy.

Regarding this clonotype: The CDR3 carries no conserved terminal phenylalanine or tryptophan, so it likely arises from a read error. The chain joins TRBV5-6 to TRBJ2-5, with D tentatively TRBD1 (6 bases). This CDR3 has 14 residues. Germline V gene sequence: CDR1 SGHDT, CDR2 YYEEEE. CDR3 sequence (DNA): TGTGCCAGCAGCAACCGGGACACTCAAGAGGCCCAGTACTGC. The encoded protein is CASSNRDTQEAQYC.

This clonotype has at least ten counts. The CDR3: CASSEGADTEAFF. The CDR3 region has the DNA TGCGCCAGCAGCGAGGGGGCCGACACTGAAGCTTTCTTT. The gene calls are TRBV5-1 and TRBJ1-1; 7 nucleotides agree with TRBD1. V shed 4 bases, J shed 3 bases, and the junction held 3 bases outside the gene matches. CDR3 length equals 13 residues. Germline lookup yields CDR1 SGHRS and CDR2 YFSETQ. The full variable domain, rest sourced from reference TRBV5-1 and TRBJ1-1, is KAGVTQTPRYLIKTRGQQVTLSCSPISGHRSVSWYQQTPGQGLQFLFEYFSETQRNKGNFPGRFSGRQFSNSRSEMNVSTLELGDSALYLCASSEGADTEAFFGQGTRLTVV.

The rearrangement links TRBV6-4 to TRBJ1-1; no clear D. The CDR3 extends over 15 amino acids. Germline V CDR1 and CDR2: MRHNA, SNTAGT. Trimming removed 0 bases from V and 7 bases from J, with 15 bases in between. The CDR3: CASSDSIAGDIEAFF. CDR3 bases: TGTGCCAGCAGTGACTCAATAGCGGGTGACATTGAAGCTTTCTTT.

For the CDR3, the DNA is TGCAGTGCCTCGAAGACAGGGGCGGGTGGCTACACCTTC. This translates into CSASKTGAGGYTF. The rearrangement joins TRBV20-1 to TRBJ1-2; 8 nucleotides align to TRBD1. Trimming cost V 6 bases and J 7 bases; bases outside gene matches: 10. The CDR3 totals 13 residues. CDR1 and CDR2 from the germline V gene are DFQATT and SNEGSKA (reference sequence).

This clonotype was observed at least ten times. This rearrangement joins TRBV20-1 to TRBJ2-2; D is perhaps TRBD2 (6 bases). The ends were cut back, 1 base at V and 0 bases at J, with 12 bases in the middle. Per germline, CDR1 DFQATT and CDR2 SNEGSKA (reference sequence). The CDR3 has 16 amino acids. CDR3: CSARAPGEANTGELFF. CDR3 sequence (DNA): TGCAGTGCTAGAGCCCCGGGGGAGGCGAACACCGGGGAGCTGTTTTTT.

As concerns this clonotype: Since the CDR3 does not end with the conserved phenylalanine or tryptophan, this likely comes from a read error. The rearrangement uses TRBV7-6 and TRBJ2-2; D possibly corresponds to TRBD2 (6 bases). This CDR3 is built from 15 residues. Looked up from germline, CDR1 is SGHVS and CDR2 is FNYEAQ. Written as DNA, the CDR3 is TGTGCCAGCAGCCCACGGGACTCCGGGGCCGGGGGGCTGTTTCTT. Its protein is CASSPRDSGAGGLFL.

This clonotype is categorized as medium-sized (0.01 to 0.1%). The chain uses TRBV24-1 and TRBJ1-6, with D hard to call. Trimming removed 11 bases at V and 5 bases at J, with 12 bases between. Per germline, CDR1 KGHDR and CDR2 SFDVKD. The CDR3 loop spans 13 amino acids. The CDR3 loop reads CAIGPPDNSPLHF. In DNA, the CDR3 is TGTGCCATCGGACCCCCCGATAATTCACCCCTCCACTTT.

This clonotype was found a few times. V usage is TRBV7-9 and J usage is TRBJ2-1; 9 bases align to TRBD1. CDR3 size: 15 residues. The trim removed 4 bases at V and 5 bases at J, leaving 6 bases unmatched. Per the germline V gene, CDR1 is SEHNR and CDR2 is FQNEAQ (reference sequence). The CDR3 DNA reads as TGTGCCAGCAGCTCCAGGACAGGGGTCGACAATGAGCAGTTCTTC. It codes for CASSSRTGVDNEQFF.

This clonotype has a single count. The chain has TRBV20-1 and TRBJ1-1; 10 bases are a match to TRBD1. The CDR3 spans 14 residues. The ends lost 0 bases at V and 3 bases at J; junction bases unmatched: 1. Germline CDR1 is DFQATT and CDR2 is SNEGSKA (reference sequence). The DNA of the CDR3 is TGCAGTGCTAGAGATGGGACAGGGGACACTGAAGCTTTCTTT. The encoded protein is CSARDGTGDTEAFF.

This clonotype was picked up a small number of times. V usage is TRBV7-6 and J usage is TRBJ2-1; D gene ambiguous. This CDR3 has 14 residues. Trimming stripped 5 bases from V and 4 bases from J, with 12 bases between. CDR1 is SGHVS and CDR2 is FNYEAQ in the germline V gene. The CDR3 here is CASSALGKYNEQFF. The CDR3 DNA reads TGTGCCAGCAGCGCGTTGGGGAAATACAATGAGCAGTTCTTC.

This clonotype was detected many times. The chain links TRBV5-8 to TRBJ2-5; D possibly corresponds to TRBD1 (6 bases). Germline lookup yields CDR1 SGHTS and CDR2 YDEGEE. CDR3 size: 14 residues. V was cut by 5 bases and J by 5 bases, with 16 bases left in between. CDR3 bases: TGTGCCAGCAGACCAACAGGGAGACTGGAGACCCAGTACTTC. Its protein is CASRPTGRLETQYF.

This sequence joins TRBV20-1 and TRBJ1-1; 8 positions agree with TRBD1. This CDR3 is built from 12 residues. V dropped 6 bases and J dropped 5; count of bases not matched to a gene: 5. Germline loops: CDR1 DFQATT, CDR2 SNEGSKA (reference sequence). In DNA form, the CDR3 reads TGCAGTGCCAGGGGGCGGCGGACTGAAGCTTTCTTT. Translation: CSARGRRTEAFF.

This clonotype was detected ten times or more. V and J are TRBV5-1 and TRBJ1-1, with TRBD1 matching 9 bases. The CDR3 covers 15 residues. Germline assignment: CDR1 SGHRS and CDR2 YFSETQ. V was pared by 5 bases and J by 6 bases, with 11 bases of the junction left unmatched. The chain's CDR3 is CASSTGNRGQAEAFF. The CDR3 coding sequence is TGCGCCAGCAGTACAGGAAACAGGGGGCAAGCTGAAGCTTTCTTT.

Many counts were recorded for this clonotype. The chain links TRBV27 to TRBJ1-6; D not resolved. Germline V gene lookup returns CDR1 MNHEY and CDR2 SMNVEV (reference sequence). The CDR3 contains 13 residues. V lost 3 bases to trimming and J lost 7 bases, with 7 bases between them. The CDR3 sequence: CASSFGGNSPLHF. The CDR3 nucleotides are TGTGCCAGCAGTTTCGGCGGGAATTCACCCCTCCACTTT.

The J gene is TRBJ1-6, the V gene TRBV19; D is uncertain. The germline V gene encodes CDR1 LNHDA and CDR2 SQIVND (reference sequence). This CDR3 has 14 amino acids. With 1 base removed from V and 7 bases from J, the gap between germline ends came to 8 bases. CDR3 in amino acids: CASSIVTANSPLHF. CDR3 coding DNA: TGTGCCAGTAGTATAGTCACAGCGAATTCACCCCTCCACTTT.

This clonotype appeared many times. The V and J genes are TRBV20-1 and TRBJ2-3; 10 bases are shared with TRBD1. Germline V gene sequence: CDR1 DFQATT, CDR2 SNEGSKA (reference sequence). After removal of 6 bases from V and 13 bases from J, the junction contained 16 bases not matched to a gene. This CDR3 is 14 amino acids long. CDR3 sequence (DNA): TGCAGTGCGCACGGGGGGACAGGGGCCCCTCCTAAGTATTTT. It codes for CSAHGGTGAPPKYF.

This clonotype was detected ten times or more. The rearrangement links TRBV6-4 to TRBJ1-1; D is perhaps TRBD1 (6 bases). The CDR3 contains 16 residues. Germline V gene data show CDR1 as MRHNA and CDR2 as SNTAGT. CDR3 amino acids: CVSATLDSSKDTEAFF. The CDR3, as DNA: TGTGTCTCAGCAACTCTGGACAGCAGTAAGGACACTGAAGCTTTCTTT.

The chain recombines TRBV5-5 with TRBJ2-1, with TRBD2 identical over 15 bases. Germline-derived CDR1 and CDR2 are SGHKS and YYEKEE (reference sequence). The CDR3 runs 17 residues. The V and J ends lost 5 bases and 7 bases, in that order; junction bases with no gene match: 10. The DNA for the CDR3 is TGTGCCAGCAGGGACGGGACTAGCGGGGGGAGAACGAATGAGCAGTTCTTC. It codes for CASRDGTSGGRTNEQFF.

With respect to this clonotype: The junction departs from germline at one end; a sequencing error may be responsible. The chain is built from TRBV20-1 and TRBJ1-1; TRBD1 might be the D (6 bases). CDR1 is DFQATT and CDR2 is SNEGSKA in the germline V gene (reference sequence). The CDR3 is 14 amino acids. The CDR3 loop reads CSAGEQGMYTEAFF. CDR3 DNA sequence: TGCAGTGCTGGAGAACAGGGAATGTACACTGAAGCTTTCTTT.

CDR3: CASSVGTSGRNFGGQYF. CDR3 nucleotides: TGTGCCAGCAGCGTAGGGACTAGCGGGAGGAATTTTGGTGGGCAGTACTTC. The chain links TRBV9 to TRBJ2-7, with 14 nucleotides matching TRBD2. The CDR3 loop spans 17 amino acids. Germline CDR1 SGDLS, CDR2 YYNGEE. J lost 9 bases, V lost 0 bases, and 11 bases had no gene match.

Only a few counts were recorded for this clonotype. V usage is TRBV29-1 and J usage is TRBJ2-7; TRBD2 is a possible D gene (5 bases). V was cut by 6 bases and J by 7 bases, with 25 bases left in between. The CDR3 loop spans 15 amino acids. In germline, CDR1 is SQVTM, CDR2 ANQGSEA. The DNA for the CDR3 is TGCAGCGTCCCCGCCCCCCCGGGAATCGATGGGGAGCAGTACTTC. Residues: CSVPAPPGIDGEQYF.

In this sample, this clonotype turned up a few times. J is TRBJ2-3 and V is TRBV7-9, with D unclear. The CDR3 runs to 12 residues. CDR1 SEHNR and CDR2 FQNEAQ come from the germline V gene (reference sequence). Trimming cost V 4 bases and J 4 bases, with 6 bases left between them. The chain's CDR3 is CASSSNSDTQYF. Written as DNA, the CDR3 is TGTGCCAGCAGCTCCAATTCAGATACGCAGTATTTT.

At least ten counts were recorded for this clonotype. The chain recombines TRBV5-6 with TRBJ2-7; either TRBD1 or TRBD2 may fit D (5 bases each). V was trimmed by 4 bases and J by 0 bases, leaving 11 bases between them. The V gene's germline CDR1 is SGHDT and CDR2 YYEEEE. The CDR3 consists of 14 residues. The DNA of the CDR3 is TGTGCCAGCAGCGGGAGTGGGGGCTCCTACGAGCAGTACTTC. Translating gives CASSGSGGSYEQYF.

In its sample, this clonotype was seen many times. The rearrangement uses TRBV20-1 and TRBJ1-4, with D maybe TRBD1 (6 bases). Trimming shortened V by 4 bases and J by 2 bases, and 20 bases separated the two germline ends. This CDR3 region has 17 residues. Germline lookup yields CDR1 DFQATT and CDR2 SNEGSKA (reference sequence). CDR3 sequence (DNA): TGCAGTGCTATGCACAGGGTTTCTTTTGCTACTAATGAAAAACTGTTTTTT. It translates to CSAMHRVSFATNEKLFF.

This clonotype was detected only a few times. This chain joins TRBV10-2 and TRBJ1-1; no firm D call. The CDR3 loop spans 15 amino acids. CDR1 and CDR2 from the germline V gene are WSHSY and SAAADI. The V and J ends lost 4 bases and 1 base respectively, with 13 bases between them. CDR3 nucleotides: TGCGCCAGCAGTGTAGCCATGGGGTGGAACACTGAAGCTTTCTTT. Encoded protein: CASSVAMGWNTEAFF.

V and J are TRBV5-1 and TRBJ2-7; tentative D call: TRBD2 (5 bases). V dropped 1 base and J dropped 6 bases, with 8 bases sitting between them. This CDR3 comprises 12 residues. Germline V gene sequence: CDR1 SGHRS, CDR2 YFSETQ. The CDR3 sequence: CASSLYGSEQYF. The CDR3 coding sequence is TGCGCCAGCAGCTTGTATGGGAGCGAGCAGTACTTC.